This record looks at one T cell receptor (beta chain) sequence and its context. CDR1 and CDR2 from the germline V gene are GTSNPN and SVGIG (reference sequence). The CDR3 contains 14 residues. V was clipped by 4 bases and J by 6 bases; unmatched bases: 9. This sample was included in a study of blood T cell repertoires in COVID-19. Study-level background: Specimens from acute and convalescent COVID-19 originated in the United States, Italy and Spain. PBMCs, B-cell-depleted T cells, or T cells provided the cDNA or gDNA that made up the material.

In the authors' methods: Nucleated cell counts were estimated from reference gene primer amplification. Only in-frame clones appear in the TCRdb table, and some are missing; sequencing was by immunoSEQ multiplex PCR. Clone size and the V and J calls come from that table; the DNA yielded D and trimming. The profile shows about 140,000 clones, 84% of them singletons. The V call is TRBV30, the J call TRBJ1-2, with TRBD1 identical over 9 bases. The sequence was obtained from an elderly woman in a cohort sampled during active or convalescent COVID-19. The sample taken for sequencing was peripheral blood. Written as DNA, the CDR3 is TGTGCCTGGACCGGGACAGGGAGAAGAGATGGCTACACCTTC. It translates to CAWTGTGRRDGYTF.